This T cell receptor beta chain was recovered during a study of T cell repertoires in ileal Crohn's disease. Overall study: Thiopurines (around eleven) or anti-TNF agents (around 19) were given postoperatively to about half.

The time point here: inflamed ileum from the surgical specimen. Study results and caveats: Compared with non-smokers, active smokers at surgery showed more clonal expansions.

The method was immunoSEQ multiplex PCR; TCRdb's version includes in-frame clones alone and lacks a portion of them. The sample holds 15,000 to 20,000 clones, 75% to 80% seen once. This CDR3 is built from 18 residues. V trimming: 5 bases; J trimming: 3 bases; junction bases outside the gene matches: 19. CDR1 is MNHEY, CDR2 SMNVEV, per germline (reference sequence). Worth noting for this clone: Antigen unknown.

Sequencing used ileal tissue. The TCR comes from an adult with Crohn's disease. The chain uses TRBV27 and TRBJ2-7; 7 nucleotides match TRBD1. DNA for the CDR3: TGTGCCAGCAGTCTCCCATCTCCCAGTCTACCAGGGGGCTACGAGCAGTACTTC. Translated: CASSLPSPSLPGGYEQYF.